A selection of T cell receptor beta chains follows, all from one sample in a study of T-cell memory formation after mild COVID-19. TCRdb fed the 5' RACE reads into MiXCR, producing one record per CDR3 protein. In the table there are around 25,000 distinct CDR3 sequences, less than 8% of which are singletons. Sequencing was done on a sample of PBMCs or a T cell subset sorted from them (not recorded which). These receptors were taken from an adult woman who had mild COVID-19 (a few samples of this study predate the infection). Cell type and time point are not known. Each CDR3 is given with its conserved first and last residue. The D gene is left open where the match is weak. Clone size is not always given. Where it is, it says once, few, many or a class for expanded clones.

len	j_gene	abundance	v_gene	d_gene	CDR3nt	CDR3aa
14	TRBJ2-1	many	TRBV21-1	NA	TGTGCCAGCATCATAGCGGGAATTAAAAATGAGCAGTTCTTC	CASIIAGIKNEQFF
14	TRBJ1-1	few	TRBV20-1	TRBD1	TGCAGTGCTACCCGGGACAGGAAGAACACTGAAGCTTTCTTT	CSATRDRKNTEAFF
16	TRBJ1-1	many	TRBV2	TRBD1	TGTGCCAGCAGTGCTCGGACAGGGGGCGGAGGGACTGAAGCTTTCTTT	CASSARTGGGGTEAFF
15	TRBJ2-7	many	TRBV29-1	TRBD1	TGCAGCGTCGCGGATCCAGGGGGTAGCTCCTACGAGCAGTACTTC	CSVADPGGSSYEQYF
15	TRBJ2-7	NA	TRBV7-2	TRBD1	TGTGCCAGCAGACCTACCGGGACAGGAATCTACGAGCAGTACTTC	CASRPTGTGIYEQYF
13	TRBJ2-5	many	TRBV9	NA	TGTGCCAGCAGCGCCGGGGCGCGGGAGACCCAGTACTTC	CASSAGARETQYF
15	TRBJ2-3	many	TRBV4-2	NA	TGTGCCAGCAGCCAAGAAGGGACGAACACAGATACGCAGTATTTT	CASSQEGTNTDTQYF
18	TRBJ1-2	many	TRBV5-1	TRBD1	TGCGCCAGCAGCTTGGCCGGGAACCGGACAGGGGGCAACTATGGCTACACCTTC	CASSLAGNRTGGNYGYTF
14	TRBJ2-2	many	TRBV30	NA	TGTGCCTGGATCGCCCGGGACTTCACCGGGGAGCTGTTTTTT	CAWIARDFTGELFF
13	TRBJ1-2	many	TRBV7-2	NA	TGTGCCAGCAGCCGACAAGAAGGCTATGGCTACACCTTC	CASSRQEGYGYTF
17	TRBJ2-7	many	TRBV25-1	NA	TGTGCCAGCAGTGAACCCCACCACAGTCACAGCTCCTACGAGCAGTACTTC	CASSEPHHSHSSYEQYF
17	TRBJ2-1	many	TRBV9	TRBD1	TGTGCCAGCAGCGTTCTAGCAGGGGGCCTTCCCCCCAATGAGCAGTTCTTC	CASSVLAGGLPPNEQFF
12	TRBJ2-5	many	TRBV6-2/TRBV6-3	NA	TGTGCCAGCAGTGCCAGCCAAGAGACCCAGTACTTC	CASSASQETQYF
15	TRBJ1-2	many	TRBV5-1	NA	TGCGCCAGCAGCTTTTCCGGGACACCTAACTATGGCTACACCTTC	CASSFSGTPNYGYTF
15	TRBJ1-1	many	TRBV20-1	TRBD1	TGCAGTGCTAACGACAGGGCGTATACGGGCACTGAAGCTTTCTTT	CSANDRAYTGTEAFF
16	TRBJ2-3	many	TRBV6-5	NA	TGTGCCAGCAGTCAACGGGCGGATTGGGGGACAGATACGCAGTATTTT	CASSQRADWGTDTQYF
14	TRBJ2-1	NA	TRBV7-2	NA	TGTGCCAGCAGCTTAGGTAGGGAGTTGGATGAGCAGTTCTTC	CASSLGRELDEQFF
14	TRBJ2-7	many	TRBV6-2/TRBV6-3	NA	TGTGCCAGCAGTTACTTTAGTAGCGCGGGCGAGCAGTACTTC	CASSYFSSAGEQYF
17	TRBJ2-1	many	TRBV7-8	TRBD2	TGTGCCAGCAGCTTAGGCGCTAGCGGGAGGGCCGACAATGAGCAGTTCTTC	CASSLGASGRADNEQFF
13	TRBJ2-7	many	TRBV20-1	TRBD2	TGCAGTGCATCCGGGACTAGCGAGCGGGAGCAGTACTTC	CSASGTSEREQYF
14	TRBJ2-3	many	TRBV5-1	NA	TGCGCCAGCAGCGCACCAGGGATGACAGATACGCAGTATTTT	CASSAPGMTDTQYF
13	TRBJ1-5	NA	TRBV5-1	NA	TGCGCCAGCAGCTTGGAGGGGACTCAGCCCCAGCATTTT	CASSLEGTQPQHF
12	TRBJ2-7	few	TRBV11-2	TRBD1	TGTGCCAGCAGCCATGGACAGGGCGAGCAGTACTTC	CASSHGQGEQYF
13	TRBJ2-3	many	TRBV7-3	NA	TGTGCCAGCAGCTTCCGGGTGGCAGATACGCAGTATTTT	CASSFRVADTQYF
14	TRBJ2-5	few	TRBV2	NA	TGTGCCAGCAGTGGCTTGAGGAGGGGAGAGACCCAGTACTTC	CASSGLRRGETQYF
14	TRBJ2-1	many	TRBV14	TRBD2	TGTGCCAGCAGCCCGAAAGAGACTAGCGATGAGCAGTTCTTC	CASSPKETSDEQFF
19	TRBJ2-2	many	TRBV5-1	TRBD2	TGCGCCAGCAGCTTAGCCCCTAGCGGGAGGGCCACGAACACCGGGGAGCTGTTTTTT	CASSLAPSGRATNTGELFF
13	TRBJ2-5	NA	TRBV19	TRBD1	TGTGCCAGTAGGGGACAGGTCATCGAGACCCAGTACTTC	CASRGQVIETQYF
15	TRBJ1-2	NA	TRBV14	NA	TGTGCCAGCAGCCAAGATCAGGAGTGGAACTATGGCTACACCTTC	CASSQDQEWNYGYTF
16	TRBJ2-1	many	TRBV7-9	TRBD2	TGTGCCAGCAGCCCCAAGACTAGCGGGAGTTCAAATGAGCAGTTCTTC	CASSPKTSGSSNEQFF
17	TRBJ2-1	many	TRBV7-2	NA	TGTGCCAGCAGCCTCCCTTCGGGGCGGAGCTCCTACAATGAGCAGTTCTTC	CASSLPSGRSSYNEQFF
14	TRBJ2-7	many	TRBV7-7	NA	TGTGCTAGCAGCTTAGCGGAGGCTACCTACGAGCAGTACTTC	CASSLAEATYEQYF
14	TRBJ1-2	few	TRBV19	NA	TGTGCCAGTAGCCAAGGGGCACTGAACTATGGCTACACCTTC	CASSQGALNYGYTF
15	TRBJ1-3	many	TRBV4-2	TRBD1	TGTGCCAGCAGCCAAGAGGCAGGGGGCGGAAACACCATATATTTT	CASSQEAGGGNTIYF
16	TRBJ1-5	many	TRBV5-6	NA	TGTGCCAGCAGCTACCGCGGGTCGGCCCCACATCAGCCCCAGCATTTT	CASSYRGSAPHQPQHF
17	TRBJ2-1	many	TRBV10-2	TRBD2	TGCGCCAGCAGTGAGGGGTCCGGGGGGGCGCTCTACAATGAGCAGTTCTTC	CASSEGSGGALYNEQFF
15	TRBJ2-3	many	TRBV18	NA	TGTGCCAGCTCACCCGACTACCAGAGCACAGATACGCAGTATTTT	CASSPDYQSTDTQYF
14	TRBJ2-5	many	TRBV7-2	NA	TGTGCCAGCAGCTCTGGGCCTTTTGGGGGGACCCAGTACTTC	CASSSGPFGGTQYF
15	TRBJ1-3	many	TRBV6-6	TRBD1	TGTGCCAGCAGAGAAACAGGGGCCTCTGGAAACACCATATATTTT	CASRETGASGNTIYF
17	TRBJ1-2	many	TRBV6-6	TRBD1	TGTGCCAGCAGTCCCTGGACAGGACTTCGGGCCGACTATGGCTACACCTTC	CASSPWTGLRADYGYTF
11	TRBJ1-1	many	TRBV20-1	NA	TGCAGTGCCTCCTTCCTCGGCGCAGCTTTCTTT	CSASFLGAAFF
17	TRBJ2-5	many	TRBV24-1	TRBD1	TGTGCCACCAGTGAGCCGACAGGGATCGAGGGCGTGGAGACCCAGTACTTC	CATSEPTGIEGVETQYF
16	TRBJ1-1	many	TRBV6-5	TRBD1	TGTGCCAGCAGTTACCTGGGACAGGGATTTAACACTGAAGCTTTCTTT	CASSYLGQGFNTEAFF
13	TRBJ1-2	many	TRBV10-2	NA	TGCGCCAGCAGGGACCCCGTTGAGTATGGCTACACCTTC	CASRDPVEYGYTF
14	TRBJ2-1	NA	TRBV27	NA	TGTGCCAGCAGTCAGGGGAGTAGAGTCAATGAGCAGTTCTTC	CASSQGSRVNEQFF
15	TRBJ2-3	many	TRBV20-1	TRBD2	TGCAGTGCTCGCAAACTTAGCGGGAGGGCAGATACGCAGTATTTT	CSARKLSGRADTQYF
14	TRBJ2-1	many	TRBV6-2/TRBV6-3	TRBD2	TGTGCCAGCAGTGGACTAGGAGCGCCCAGCGAGCAGTTCTTC	CASSGLGAPSEQFF
14	TRBJ2-2	many	TRBV20-1	NA	TGCAGTGCTATGGCTTCCCGGGGAACCGGGGAGCTGTTTTTT	CSAMASRGTGELFF
17	TRBJ2-1	NA	TRBV29-1	TRBD1	TGCAGCGCCTCCGGGACAGGGGGATTAACCCTCTACAATGAGCAGTTCTTC	CSASGTGGLTLYNEQFF
13	TRBJ2-5	many	TRBV7-9	NA	TGTGCCAGCAGCTTAGCTGGGATTGAGACCCAGTACTTC	CASSLAGIETQYF